Listed below are T cell receptor beta chains from one sample, sequenced in a study of beta chain features in type 1 diabetes. TCRdb's copy holds only in-frame clones and misses some; the assay was immunoSEQ multiplex PCR. The sample has nearly 700,000 clones, under 15% seen once. The material sequenced was naive CD4+ T cells from blood. The receptors come from a young man with type 1 diabetes. Both conserved end residues are part of each CDR3. The order of the fields is clone size, D gene, J gene, V gene, CDR3 DNA, CDR3 protein. The D gene is left open where the match is weak. The size of a clone is reported for some rows only, either as once, few or many, or as a class for expanded clones.

abundance: -
d_gene: TRBD2
j_gene: TRBJ2-3
v_gene: TRBV7-2
CDR3nt: TGTGCCAGCAGCTCCGGACTAGCGGGGGGGACAGATACGCAGTATTTT
CDR3aa: CASSSGLAGGTDTQYF

abundance: -
d_gene: -
j_gene: TRBJ1-2
v_gene: TRBV15
CDR3nt: TGTGCCACCAGCAGAGCCCCGGGGAAGTTCTATGGCTACACCTTC
CDR3aa: CATSRAPGKFYGYTF

abundance: -
d_gene: TRBD1
j_gene: TRBJ1-4
v_gene: TRBV7-2
CDR3nt: TGTGCCAGCAGCCCAGGGGGCAGAAATCATGAAAAACTGTTTTTT
CDR3aa: CASSPGGRNHEKLFF

abundance: few
d_gene: TRBD2
j_gene: TRBJ2-7
v_gene: TRBV7-2
CDR3nt: TGTGCCAGCAGCCTGACTAGCGGGGGTATAAGGGCCTACGAGCAGTACTTC
CDR3aa: CASSLTSGGIRAYEQYF

abundance: -
d_gene: -
j_gene: TRBJ1-5
v_gene: TRBV30
CDR3nt: TGTGCCTGGAGTGTAGACAGCCTTAGCAATCAGCCCCAGCATTTT
CDR3aa: CAWSVDSLSNQPQHF

abundance: -
d_gene: -
j_gene: TRBJ2-5
v_gene: TRBV5-1
CDR3nt: TGCGCCAGCCAGATCACTCAAGAGACCCAGTACTTC
CDR3aa: CASQITQETQYF

abundance: -
d_gene: TRBD1
j_gene: TRBJ1-6
v_gene: TRBV9
CDR3nt: TGTGCCAGCAGCGTATCCGGGACAGCAAATTCACCCCCCCACTTT
CDR3aa: CASSVSGTANSPPHF

abundance: few
d_gene: -
j_gene: TRBJ2-5
v_gene: TRBV7-9
CDR3nt: TGTGCCAGCAGCGACATGCAGGGGATAATGGAGACCCAGTACTTC
CDR3aa: CASSDMQGIMETQYF

abundance: few
d_gene: -
j_gene: TRBJ1-2
v_gene: TRBV30
CDR3nt: TGTGGATGGTGGCAGCCTAACTATGGCTACACCTTC
CDR3aa: CGWWQPNYGYTF

abundance: few
d_gene: -
j_gene: TRBJ2-3
v_gene: TRBV6-1
CDR3nt: TGTGCCAGCCTACGGGACAGCACAGATACGCAGTATTTT
CDR3aa: CASLRDSTDTQYF

abundance: -
d_gene: TRBD1
j_gene: TRBJ1-5
v_gene: TRBV30
CDR3nt: TGTGCCTGGAGCGGACAGGGGCATCAGCCCCAGCATTTT
CDR3aa: CAWSGQGHQPQHF

abundance: few
d_gene: -
j_gene: TRBJ1-4
v_gene: TRBV6-1
CDR3nt: TGTGCCAGCAGTGAACCAGACGGGGGGATGGAGGAAAAACTGTTTTTT
CDR3aa: CASSEPDGGMEEKLFF

abundance: few
d_gene: -
j_gene: TRBJ1-1
v_gene: TRBV30
CDR3nt: TGTGCCTGGAGAGGGAGACAGGCGAACACTAGGGCTTTCTTT
CDR3aa: CAWRGRQANTRAFF

abundance: -
d_gene: TRBD1
j_gene: TRBJ1-2
v_gene: TRBV5-1
CDR3nt: TGCGCCAGCAGCTCCTCCGGGGGACAGGGGAGCGGCTACACCTTC
CDR3aa: CASSSSGGQGSGYTF

abundance: few
d_gene: -
j_gene: TRBJ2-2
v_gene: TRBV4-1
CDR3nt: TGCGCCAGCAGCCAAGGACTAGGCACCGGGGAGCTGTTTTTT
CDR3aa: CASSQGLGTGELFF

abundance: few
d_gene: -
j_gene: TRBJ1-1
v_gene: TRBV25-1
CDR3nt: TGTGCCAGCCAATCCACGGGGAGAGGTACGATTGAAGCTTTCTTT
CDR3aa: CASQSTGRGTIEAFF

abundance: -
d_gene: -
j_gene: TRBJ1-2
v_gene: TRBV9
CDR3nt: TGTGCCAGCAGCGTAGTCAGTAACTATGGCTACACCTTC
CDR3aa: CASSVVSNYGYTF

abundance: -
d_gene: TRBD2
j_gene: TRBJ2-3
v_gene: TRBV2
CDR3nt: TGTGCCAGCATCCCAGCGGGGGGTCCCCCCGATACGCAGTATTTT
CDR3aa: CASIPAGGPPDTQYF

abundance: few
d_gene: -
j_gene: TRBJ2-7
v_gene: TRBV19
CDR3nt: TGTGCCAGTAGCCAACAGGGTTACGAGCAGTACTTC
CDR3aa: CASSQQGYEQYF

abundance: -
d_gene: -
j_gene: TRBJ1-5
v_gene: TRBV5-1
CDR3nt: TGCGCCAGCAGTTACACAGGGACACCCAATCAGCCCCAGCATTTT
CDR3aa: CASSYTGTPNQPQHF

abundance: few
d_gene: -
j_gene: TRBJ2-7
v_gene: TRBV28
CDR3nt: TGTGCCAGCAGTCCTCACTCCTACGAGCAGTACTTC
CDR3aa: CASSPHSYEQYF

abundance: -
d_gene: -
j_gene: TRBJ1-5
v_gene: TRBV27
CDR3nt: TGTGCCAGCAGTGGTCTCAATAGTGGCAATCAGCCCCAGCATTTT
CDR3aa: CASSGLNSGNQPQHF

abundance: few
d_gene: -
j_gene: TRBJ2-7
v_gene: TRBV2
CDR3nt: TGTGCCAGCCTGCGGGATCGTGACAGGGTACGTGGCGAGCAGTACTTC
CDR3aa: CASLRDRDRVRGEQYF

abundance: few
d_gene: TRBD2
j_gene: TRBJ2-4
v_gene: TRBV14
CDR3nt: TGTGCCAGCAGCCATCCCACCCGGGAGGCTGGAAACATTCAGTACTTC
CDR3aa: CASSHPTREAGNIQYF

abundance: -
d_gene: -
j_gene: TRBJ1-5
v_gene: TRBV10-3
CDR3nt: TGTGCCATCAGTGAGAGGGATCAGCCCCAGCATTTT
CDR3aa: CAISERDQPQHF

abundance: few
d_gene: TRBD1
j_gene: TRBJ1-2
v_gene: TRBV30
CDR3nt: TGTGCCTGCCCCCTCACAGGGGGCGGCGGTGGCTACACCTTC
CDR3aa: CACPLTGGGGGYTF

abundance: few
d_gene: -
j_gene: TRBJ1-1
v_gene: TRBV5-1
CDR3nt: TGCGCCAGCAGCTTCACATCTGACACTGAAGCTTTCTTT
CDR3aa: CASSFTSDTEAFF

abundance: few
d_gene: -
j_gene: TRBJ2-7
v_gene: TRBV5-1
CDR3nt: TGCGCCAGCAGCTTGTCGTGGGGAATCTACGAGCAGTACTTC
CDR3aa: CASSLSWGIYEQYF

abundance: few
d_gene: -
j_gene: TRBJ2-3
v_gene: TRBV27
CDR3nt: TGTGCCAGCAATCTCCAGGGAGGTGCGGCAGATACGCAGTATTTT
CDR3aa: CASNLQGGAADTQYF

abundance: -
d_gene: -
j_gene: TRBJ2-5
v_gene: TRBV7-8
CDR3nt: TGTGCCAGCAGCTTACCAGGGGAAGAGACCCAGTACTTC
CDR3aa: CASSLPGEETQYF

abundance: few
d_gene: -
j_gene: TRBJ1-2
v_gene: TRBV7-9
CDR3nt: TGTGCCAGCAGCCCCCGGACCGAATTTAACTATGGCTACACCTTC
CDR3aa: CASSPRTEFNYGYTF

abundance: -
d_gene: -
j_gene: TRBJ1-6
v_gene: TRBV14
CDR3nt: TGTGCCAGCAGCCTGCGCTCCGTAGGGAATAATTCACCCCTCCACTTT
CDR3aa: CASSLRSVGNNSPLHF

abundance: -
d_gene: -
j_gene: TRBJ2-5
v_gene: TRBV7-9
CDR3nt: TGTGCCGTTCGGGAGCCGGCGTCTGAGACCCAGTACTTC
CDR3aa: CAVREPASETQYF

abundance: few
d_gene: TRBD1
j_gene: TRBJ1-4
v_gene: TRBV23-1
CDR3nt: TGCGCCAGCAGCCCCAGACAGGGGGAAGTAACTAATGAAAAACTGTTTTTT
CDR3aa: CASSPRQGEVTNEKLFF

abundance: -
d_gene: -
j_gene: TRBJ2-1
v_gene: TRBV9
CDR3nt: TGTGCCAGCACCTTGGATGGCAGTTCATGGACTGAGCAGTTCTTC
CDR3aa: CASTLDGSSWTEQFF

abundance: -
d_gene: -
j_gene: TRBJ1-1
v_gene: TRBV19
CDR3nt: TGTGCCAGTAGTCAAGGAGGAGTTTTGAACACTGAAGCTTTCTTT
CDR3aa: CASSQGGVLNTEAFF

abundance: -
d_gene: -
j_gene: TRBJ2-7
v_gene: TRBV30
CDR3nt: TGTGCCTTGGAGGGACAGTTCTACGAGCAGTACTTC
CDR3aa: CALEGQFYEQYF

abundance: few
d_gene: -
j_gene: TRBJ2-5
v_gene: TRBV20-1
CDR3nt: TGCAGTGCTGAGCCTAAAGAGACCCAGTACTTC
CDR3aa: CSAEPKETQYF

abundance: -
d_gene: TRBD2
j_gene: TRBJ2-1
v_gene: TRBV7-9
CDR3nt: TGTGCCAGCAGGGTAGCGGGGGCGGAGGCGCAGTTCTTC
CDR3aa: CASRVAGAEAQFF

abundance: -
d_gene: -
j_gene: TRBJ2-2
v_gene: TRBV7-2
CDR3nt: TGTGCCAGCAGCGGTATTAACACCGGGGAGCTGTTTTTT
CDR3aa: CASSGINTGELFF

abundance: few
d_gene: -
j_gene: TRBJ1-2
v_gene: TRBV27
CDR3nt: TGTGCCATTCCGCCCCCGGCCAACTATGGCTACACCTTC
CDR3aa: CAIPPPANYGYTF

abundance: -
d_gene: -
j_gene: TRBJ2-2
v_gene: TRBV27
CDR3nt: TGTGCCAGCAGTCTTCGGGCTAGCTCTCCCACGAACACCGGGGAGCTGTTTTTT
CDR3aa: CASSLRASSPTNTGELFF

abundance: -
d_gene: -
j_gene: TRBJ1-1
v_gene: TRBV4-2
CDR3nt: TGTGCCAGCAGCCAAGATCCTCCAGGGGTGAACACTGAAGCTTTCTTT
CDR3aa: CASSQDPPGVNTEAFF

abundance: -
d_gene: -
j_gene: TRBJ1-2
v_gene: TRBV18
CDR3nt: TGTGCCAGCTCACCAGGTCCCCCCGAGAGGTGGTATGGCTACACCTTC
CDR3aa: CASSPGPPERWYGYTF

abundance: few
d_gene: -
j_gene: TRBJ1-6
v_gene: TRBV30
CDR3nt: TGTGCCTGGAGTGTCTTAACGTCAAATTCACCCCTCCACTTT
CDR3aa: CAWSVLTSNSPLHF

abundance: -
d_gene: -
j_gene: TRBJ1-2
v_gene: TRBV14
CDR3nt: TGTGCCAGCAGCCAAGGGTCGTGGGGCTACACCTTC
CDR3aa: CASSQGSWGYTF

abundance: few
d_gene: -
j_gene: TRBJ1-2
v_gene: TRBV7-8
CDR3nt: TGTGCCAGCAGCTTAGTGGCCAGCGGGAGGACTAACTATGGCTACACCTTC
CDR3aa: CASSLVASGRTNYGYTF

abundance: -
d_gene: -
j_gene: TRBJ1-6
v_gene: TRBV7-9
CDR3nt: TGTGCCAGCAGCTCCCCGGGGAATTCACCCCTCCACTTT
CDR3aa: CASSSPGNSPLHF

abundance: -
d_gene: -
j_gene: TRBJ2-1
v_gene: TRBV7-9
CDR3nt: TGTGCCAGCAGCTTCCCAGGACTCACGACAGCTAATGAGCAGTTCTTC
CDR3aa: CASSFPGLTTANEQFF

abundance: few
d_gene: TRBD1
j_gene: TRBJ2-1
v_gene: TRBV5-1
CDR3nt: TGCGCCAGCAGCCCGGGGACAGCTTATACCAATGAGCAGTTCTTC
CDR3aa: CASSPGTAYTNEQFF

abundance: -
d_gene: -
j_gene: TRBJ2-5
v_gene: TRBV27
CDR3nt: TGTGCCAGCAGACGAGGAGTTGGGGAGACCCAGTACTTC
CDR3aa: CASRRGVGETQYF